The T cell receptor beta chain described here comes from a study of response to subunit inactivated influenza vaccine. Remarks on this clonotype: The antigen remains unidentified.

Each CDR3 protein gets one entry after TCRdb re-called the RT-PCR reads with MiXCR. The sample holds approximately 310,000 distinct CDR3 sequences, roughly 22% seen once. Study-level findings and limits: Authors proposed each seasonal influenza vaccination draws in few new T cells.

Per germline, CDR1 LGHNA and CDR2 YSLEER. The CDR3 sequence is 15 residues long. Deletions cut 1 base from V and 5 bases from J, with 11 bases between. V gene TRBV4-3 combines with J gene TRBJ1-4, with D unresolved. The material was PBMCs from blood, obtained roughly 20 months after vaccination. The TCR originated in a man aged 50-75 years who received an inactivated influenza vaccine. CDR3 sequence: CASSQGAQINEKLFF. The CDR3 region has the DNA TGCGCCAGCAGCCAAGGTGCACAGATAAATGAAAAACTGTTTTTT.